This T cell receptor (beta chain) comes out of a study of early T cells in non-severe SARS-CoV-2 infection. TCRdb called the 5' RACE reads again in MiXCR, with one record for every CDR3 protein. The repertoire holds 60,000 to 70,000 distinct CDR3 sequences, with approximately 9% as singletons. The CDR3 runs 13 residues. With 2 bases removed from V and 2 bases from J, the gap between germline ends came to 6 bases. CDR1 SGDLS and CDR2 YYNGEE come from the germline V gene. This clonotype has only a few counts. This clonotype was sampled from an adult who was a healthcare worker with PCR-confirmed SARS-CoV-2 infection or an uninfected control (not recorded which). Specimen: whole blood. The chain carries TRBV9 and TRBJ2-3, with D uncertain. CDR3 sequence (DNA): TGTGCCAGCAGCGTCGCGCCCACAGATACGCAGTATTTT. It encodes CASSVAPTDTQYF. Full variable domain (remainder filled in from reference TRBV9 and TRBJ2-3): DSGVTQTPKHLITATGQRVTLRCSPRSGDLSVYWYQQSLDQGLQFLIQYYNGEERAKGNILERFSAQQFPDLHSELNLSSLELGDSALYFCASSVAPTDTQYFGPGTRLTVL.